These 24 T cell receptor beta chains were sequenced from one sample in a study of blood T cell repertoires in COVID-19. Here immunoSEQ multiplex PCR was the method, and the copy in TCRdb shows in-frame clones only, minus some. The table lists 30,000 to 35,000 clones, approximately 84% of them singletons. Sequenced sample: peripheral blood. The receptors originated from a man between 65 and 85 years old with COVID-19, enrolled during active disease.

This sequence joins TRBV5-6 and TRBJ1-2; possible D gene TRBD1, 6 bases. V was trimmed by 5 bases and J by 5 bases, leaving 22 bases between them. Germline V gives CDR1 SGHDT, CDR2 YYEEEE. This CDR3 comprises 16 residues. The chain's CDR3 is CASSSGFPGTRYGYTF. The CDR3 nucleotides read TGTGCCAGCAGTTCAGGCTTCCCCGGGACAAGGTATGGCTACACCTTC. Combining the CDR3 with reference TRBV5-6 and TRBJ1-2 gives the whole variable domain DAGVTQSPTHLIKTRGQQVTLRCSPKSGHDTVSWYQQALGQGPQFIFQYYEEEERQRGNFPDRFSGHQFPNYSSELNVNALLLGDSALYLCASSSGFPGTRYGYTFGSGTRLTVV.

CDR3 bases: TGTGCCAGCAGCTTGACGGGACAGCAGAATCAGCCCCAGCATTTT. Amino acid sequence: CASSLTGQQNQPQHF. J is TRBJ1-5 and V is TRBV7-9, with 7 bases identical to TRBD1. Trimming took 3 bases from V and 4 from J; bases not matched to a gene: 6. This CDR3 region has 15 residues. Germline CDR1 and CDR2: SEHNR and FQNEAQ (reference sequence). The full variable domain, completed using reference TRBV7-9 and TRBJ1-5, is DTGVSQNPRHKITKRGQNVTFRCDPISEHNRLYWYRQTLGQGPEFLTYFQNEAQLEKSRLLSDRFSAERPKGSFSTLEIQRTEQGDSAMYLCASSLTGQQNQPQHFGDGTRLSIL.

This chain uses TRBV18 with TRBJ2-7; 13 bases line up with TRBD2. CDR3 length equals 15 residues. Germline V gives CDR1 KGHSH, CDR2 LQKENI. The J segment lost 5 bases and the V segment lost 6 bases, leaving 7 bases of the junction unmatched. The CDR3 loop is CASSPGTSGINEQYF. CDR3 in DNA: TGTGCCAGCTCCCCCGGGACTAGCGGGATCAACGAGCAGTACTTC. Supplemented by reference TRBV18 and TRBJ2-7, the full variable domain reads NAGVMQNPRHLVRRRGQEARLRCSPMKGHSHVYWYRQLPEEGLKFMVYLQKENIIDESGMPKERFSAEFPKEGPSILRIQQVVRGDSAAYFCASSPGTSGINEQYFGPGTRLTVT.

The chain links TRBV28 to TRBJ1-5; D gene ambiguous. The germline V and J ends were trimmed by 5 bases and 9 bases, with 5 bases remaining between them. The CDR3 sequence is 10 residues long. Looked up from germline, CDR1 is MDHEN and CDR2 is SYDVKM. The CDR3 nucleotides read TGTGCCAGCAGTACCGGGCCCCAGCATTTT. It yields the protein CASSTGPQHF.

The rearrangement uses TRBV7-9 and TRBJ2-2, with 7 bases aligning to TRBD1. Trimming took 6 bases from V and 1 from J; bases not matched to a gene: 5. CDR1 SEHNR and CDR2 FQNEAQ come from the germline V gene (reference sequence). The CDR3 contains 15 residues. The CDR3 protein is CASRSGQENTGELFF. The CDR3 coding sequence is TGTGCCAGCAGATCTGGACAGGAGAACACCGGGGAGCTGTTTTTT.

The gene calls are TRBV6-1 and TRBJ1-5; TRBD1 matches 10 bases. The length of the CDR3 is 16 residues. Germline CDR1 and CDR2: MNHNS and SASEGT. V dropped 4 bases and J dropped 5; count of bases not matched to a gene: 8. The CDR3 DNA reads TGTGCCAGCAGTGCCGGACGACAGGGGGCGCATCAGCCCCAGCATTTT. This codes for CASSAGRQGAHQPQHF.

This clone was picked up a small number of times. The chain is built from TRBV4-3 and TRBJ2-1; 7 nucleotides line up with TRBD1. Trimming removed 4 bases from V and 3 bases from J; junction bases left unmatched: 15. Germline V CDR1 and CDR2: LGHNA, YSLEER. The CDR3 runs 18 residues. The CDR3 DNA reads as TGCGCCAGCAGCCCAGAGGGGTCCAGGGACAGCAACTACAATGAGCAGTTCTTC. The encoded protein is CASSPEGSRDSNYNEQFF.

This rearrangement joins TRBV30 to TRBJ2-5; 10 bases agree with TRBD2. Germline CDR1 is GTSNPN and CDR2 is SVGIG (reference sequence). This CDR3 region has 16 residues. The V and J ends lost 0 bases and 4 bases, in that order; junction bases with no gene match: 8. As DNA, the CDR3 is TGTGCCTGGAGTGTAGGCCTAGCGGGAGTGACAGAGACCCAGTACTTC. It specifies CAWSVGLAGVTETQYF. Full variable domain (rest looked up from reference TRBV30 and TRBJ2-5): SQTIHQWPATLVQPVGSPLSLECTVEGTSNPNLYWYRQAAGRGLQLLFYSVGIGQISSEVPQNLSASRPQDRQFILSSKKLLLSDSGFYLCAWSVGLAGVTETQYFGPGTRLLVL.

The chain joins TRBV19 to TRBJ2-7, with 9 bases that match TRBD1. CDR1 is LNHDA and CDR2 is SQIVND in the germline V gene (reference sequence). The CDR3 sequence is 14 residues long. The V and J ends lost 5 bases and 2 bases, in that order; junction bases with no gene match: 4. CDR3 loop: CASSLGQGPYEQYF. The CDR3 nucleotides read TGTGCCAGTAGTCTAGGACAGGGGCCCTACGAGCAGTACTTC.

The chain carries TRBV28 and TRBJ1-1; D ambiguous. The CDR3 is made up of 13 amino acids. V lost 4 bases and J 1 base, leaving 7 bases between the germline ends. Germline CDR1 and CDR2: MDHEN and SYDVKM. Here the CDR3 reads CASSSAENTEAFF. The DNA of the CDR3 is TGTGCCAGCAGTTCTGCAGAGAACACTGAAGCTTTCTTT.

The chain joins TRBV19 to TRBJ2-4; possible D gene TRBD1, 6 bases. Germline V gene data show CDR1 as LNHDA and CDR2 as SQIVND (reference sequence). This CDR3 has 13 residues. The V end was cut by 6 bases, the J end by 8 bases, with 14 bases between. The CDR3 sequence is CASRNRVGDIQYF. The CDR3 DNA reads as TGTGCCAGTAGGAACAGGGTTGGTGACATTCAGTACTTC.

The CDR3 reads CASSPIQGLRAPQHF. CDR3 sequence (DNA): TGCGCCAGCAGCCCTATACAGGGGCTAAGGGCGCCCCAGCATTTT. The gene calls are TRBV4-1 and TRBJ1-5; the match to TRBD1 covers 7 bases. In germline, CDR1 is MGHRA, CDR2 YSYEKL. Trimming removed 4 bases from V and 9 bases from J; junction bases left unmatched: 12. This CDR3 region has 15 residues.

The chain joins TRBV7-9 to TRBJ2-3; 9 bases are shared with TRBD1. Germline lookup yields CDR1 SEHNR and CDR2 FQNEAQ (reference sequence). V shed 1 base and J 2 bases; nucleotides not matched to a gene: 1. This CDR3 has 15 amino acids. DNA for the CDR3: TGTGCCAGCAGCTTAGGGGACAGGGCCACAGATACGCAGTATTTT. Translated: CASSLGDRATDTQYF.

The CDR3 bases are TGTGCCAGCACCACAGGGGGCGACACAGATACGCAGTATTTT. This sequence encodes CASTTGGDTDTQYF. J is TRBJ2-3 and V is TRBV7-9; TRBD1 aligns across 9 bases. Trimming cost V 7 bases and J 2 bases; bases outside gene matches: 4. Germline V gene data show CDR1 as SEHNR and CDR2 as FQNEAQ (reference sequence). This CDR3 region has 14 residues.

This chain joins TRBV3-1 (or the pseudogene TRBV3-2) and TRBJ2-7; D possibly corresponds to TRBD2 (6 bases). Trimming left V 1 base short and J 7 bases short, with 14 bases between. This CDR3 region has 14 residues. CDR1 is LGHDT and CDR2 is YNNKEL in the germline V gene (reference sequence). The DNA of the CDR3 is TGTGCCAGCAGCCAAGGGACGGGAGCGGGTGAGCAGTACTTC. Encoded protein: CASSQGTGAGEQYF.

This clone turned up a few times. This chain uses TRBV19 with TRBJ2-2, with 12 bases aligning to TRBD1. The V and J ends lost 6 bases and 4 bases, in that order; junction bases with no gene match: 3. The CDR3 runs to 15 residues. The germline V gene has CDR1 LNHDA and CDR2 SQIVND (reference sequence). This chain's CDR3 is CASRGGQGATGELFF. The DNA for the CDR3 is TGTGCCAGTAGGGGGGGACAGGGGGCCACCGGGGAGCTGTTTTTT.

This chain uses TRBV7-9 with TRBJ2-3, with 10 bases lining up with TRBD1. Germline loops: CDR1 SEHNR, CDR2 FQNEAQ (reference sequence). This CDR3 spans 16 amino acids. The V segment lost 5 bases and the J segment 4 bases; nucleotides outside the gene matches: 9. The CDR3 DNA reads TGTGCCAGCAGCCTCGGGACAGGGGTTTGGGCAGATACGCAGTATTTT. Amino acids: CASSLGTGVWADTQYF.

The J gene is TRBJ2-3, the V gene TRBV27; D gene ambiguous. CDR3 size: 13 residues. The V gene's germline CDR1 is MNHEY and CDR2 SMNVEV (reference sequence). V lost 6 bases and J 1 base, leaving 8 bases between the germline ends. As DNA, the CDR3 is TGTGCCAGCAGCACAACCCGCACAGATACGCAGTATTTT. Encoded protein: CASSTTRTDTQYF.

The rearrangement uses TRBV3-1 (or the pseudogene TRBV3-2) and TRBJ1-6; tentative D call: TRBD1 (6 bases). The CDR3 runs 16 residues. The V gene's germline CDR1 is LGHDT and CDR2 YNNKEL (reference sequence). Trimming shortened V by 6 bases and J by 0 bases, and 12 bases separated the two germline ends. The CDR3, as DNA: TGTGCCAGCAGTACGACAGGAAGCTCCTATAATTCACCCCTCCACTTT. It codes for CASSTTGSSYNSPLHF.

V is TRBV7-9 and J is TRBJ2-2; D is unclear. Per germline, CDR1 SEHNR and CDR2 FQNEAQ (reference sequence). The CDR3 contains 15 residues. V lost 1 base, J lost 3 bases, and 9 bases lay in between. The CDR3, as DNA: TGTGCCAGCAGCTTAGGGCAGATTGACACCGGGGAGCTGTTTTTT. Its translation is CASSLGQIDTGELFF.

This clone has only one observation. The chain carries TRBV9 and TRBJ2-1; 7 bases align to TRBD2. The V and J ends lost 4 bases and 5 bases, in that order; junction bases with no gene match: 15. The CDR3 runs to 17 residues. CDR1 SGDLS and CDR2 YYNGEE come from the germline V gene. The chain's CDR3 is CASSTRLVRGGDNEQFF. The CDR3 coding sequence is TGTGCCAGCAGCACCCGACTAGTACGTGGGGGGGACAATGAGCAGTTCTTC.

The chain carries TRBV28 and TRBJ2-1; D call uncertain. V was clipped by 3 bases and J by 7 bases, with 16 bases between them. The CDR3 consists of 15 residues. The V gene's germline CDR1 is MDHEN and CDR2 SYDVKM. CDR3 sequence (DNA): TGTGCCAGCAGTTTCTGGTCACCTCCCCGGAATGAGCAGTTCTTC. Translating gives CASSFWSPPRNEQFF.

This clone was detected a few times. This chain connects TRBV18 to TRBJ1-6; 10 nucleotides align to TRBD1. J was trimmed by 8 bases and V by 2 bases; bases with no gene match: 12. This CDR3 has 18 amino acids. CDR1 is KGHSH and CDR2 is LQKENI in the germline V gene. CDR3 loop: CASSPLRTGGRGDSPLHF. The CDR3 nucleotides are TGTGCCAGCTCACCATTAAGGACAGGGGGAAGAGGTGATTCACCCCTCCACTTT.

In DNA form, the CDR3 reads TGTGCCAGCACTCTACTATATACGCAGTATTTT. Amino acids: CASTLLYTQYF. J is TRBJ2-3 and V is TRBV7-2; D uncertain. Germline lookup yields CDR1 SGHTA and CDR2 FQGNSA. V lost 7 bases, J lost 7 bases, and 9 bases lay in between. The CDR3 consists of 11 residues.